Listed here are 17 T cell receptor beta chains from one sample, sequenced in a study of PD-1 blockade in mismatch repair-deficient tumors. This table comes from immunoSEQ multiplex PCR, and its TCRdb copy is limited to in-frame clones, with some not included. The profile covers over 75,000 clones, with about 84% appearing a single time and roughly 2.7% taken by the ten largest. This sample comprised peripheral blood, obtained 12 weeks after starting pembrolizumab. The receptors were sampled from an adult with mismatch repair-deficient cancer.

This clone turned up a few times. This chain joins TRBV19 and TRBJ2-7, with 10 nucleotides matching TRBD1. CDR1 is LNHDA, CDR2 SQIVND, per germline (reference sequence). CDR3 length: 16 amino acids. J lost 2 bases, V lost 5 bases, and 9 bases had no gene match. The CDR3 sequence is CASSLNTGTGAYEQYF. CDR3 coding DNA: TGTGCCAGTAGTCTCAACACCGGGACAGGGGCCTACGAGCAGTACTTC.

This chain joins TRBV5-1 and TRBJ1-1; the match to TRBD1 covers 7 bases. The CDR3 length is 14 residues. Germline values: CDR1 SGHRS, CDR2 YFSETQ. J was trimmed by 4 bases and V by 4 bases; bases with no gene match: 7. In nucleotides, the CDR3 is TGCGCCAGCAGCCCCCAGGGGGGCGGCACTGAAGCTTTCTTT. It specifies CASSPQGGGTEAFF. The full variable domain, in which reference TRBV5-1 and TRBJ1-1 provide the parts outside the CDR3, is KAGVTQTPRYLIKTRGQQVTLSCSPISGHRSVSWYQQTPGQGLQFLFEYFSETQRNKGNFPGRFSGRQFSNSRSEMNVSTLELGDSALYLCASSPQGGGTEAFFGQGTRLTVV.

This clone was observed a handful of times. The chain links TRBV7-9 to TRBJ1-2; no clear D gene. The CDR3 contains 12 residues. CDR1 SEHNR and CDR2 FQNEAQ come from the germline V gene (reference sequence). V was shortened by 2 bases and J by 4 bases, with 5 bases between the two germline ends. DNA of the CDR3: TGTGCCAGCAGCTTAAACGGCTATGGCTACACCTTC. Its translation is CASSLNGYGYTF. The variable domain in full, completed from reference TRBV7-9 and TRBJ1-2, reads DTGVSQNPRHKITKRGQNVTFRCDPISEHNRLYWYRQTLGQGPEFLTYFQNEAQLEKSRLLSDRFSAERPKGSFSTLEIQRTEQGDSAMYLCASSLNGYGYTFGSGTRLTVV.

This chain joins TRBV2 and TRBJ2-7; possible D gene TRBD2, 6 bases. Per germline, CDR1 SNHLY and CDR2 FYNNEI. The CDR3 extends over 15 amino acids. The V end lost 1 base, the J end lost 1 base, and 11 bases lay between the germline ends. CDR3 sequence reads: CASSEGAAGSYEQYF. The CDR3 coding sequence is TGTGCCAGCAGTGAAGGGGCCGCGGGGTCCTACGAGCAGTACTTC.

This rearrangement joins TRBV27 to TRBJ1-1; a weak D match, TRBD1 (5 bases). V was shortened by 1 base and J by 6 bases, with 9 bases between the two germline ends. The CDR3 has 13 amino acids. The V gene's germline CDR1 is MNHEY and CDR2 SMNVEV (reference sequence). In nucleotides, the CDR3 is TGTGCCAGCAGTTTATTTGGGGGGGCTGAAGCTTTCTTT. This translates into CASSLFGGAEAFF.

This clone showed up just once. The J gene is TRBJ2-7, the V gene TRBV4-2; D might be TRBD2 (5 bases). V was shortened by 0 bases and J by 0 bases, with 6 bases between the two germline ends. The CDR3 is 14 amino acids. CDR1 is LGHNA, CDR2 YNFKEQ, per germline. CDR3 in DNA: TGTGCCAGCAGCCAAGAAGGGAGCTCCTACGAGCAGTACTTC. It codes for CASSQEGSSYEQYF.

The chain joins TRBV30 to TRBJ1-2; D remains ambiguous. CDR3 length: 16 residues. V lost 2 bases and J lost 4, with 20 bases in between. Germline V gene data show CDR1 as GTSNPN and CDR2 as SVGIG (reference sequence). CDR3 protein: CAWSTEGAPTLYGYTF. CDR3 DNA sequence: TGTGCCTGGAGTACCGAGGGAGCTCCGACACTCTATGGCTACACCTTC.

This sequence joins TRBV9 and TRBJ1-3; D not resolved. Trimming left V 0 bases short and J 3 bases short, with 7 bases between. CDR3 length equals 14 residues. Germline V gene sequence: CDR1 SGDLS, CDR2 YYNGEE. The CDR3 DNA is TGTGCCAGCAGCGTAGGACGGGGTGGAAACACCATATATTTT. Translating it yields CASSVGRGGNTIYF.

This sequence joins TRBV29-1 and TRBJ1-5, with D perhaps TRBD1 (5 bases). CDR3 length: 12 amino acids. CDR1 and CDR2 from the germline V gene are SQVTM and ANQGSEA. V lost 4 bases and J lost 7, with 11 bases in between. This CDR3 is CSVGEGAQPQHF. CDR3 coding DNA: TGCAGCGTTGGTGAAGGGGCCCAGCCCCAGCATTTT.

V and J are TRBV29-1 and TRBJ2-3; the D is unclear. This CDR3 contains 13 residues. Germline CDR1 reads SQVTM; CDR2 reads ANQGSEA. V was shortened by 2 bases and J by 9 bases, with 15 bases between the two germline ends. Here the CDR3 reads CSVESSVVGTQYF. CDR3 nucleotide sequence: TGCAGCGTTGAATCTTCGGTGGTTGGGACGCAGTATTTT.

Regarding this clone: Other nucleotide sequences from this sample produce the same CDR3. The genes are TRBV9 and TRBJ2-7; 7 nucleotides match TRBD1. Unmatched junction bases numbered 5, after V lost 2 bases and J lost 0 bases. CDR1 and CDR2 from the germline V gene are SGDLS and YYNGEE. The CDR3 is made up of 15 amino acids. CDR3 sequence: CASSVSGTVSYEQYF. In DNA form, the CDR3 reads TGTGCCAGCAGCGTCTCCGGGACAGTCTCCTACGAGCAGTACTTC.

The J gene is TRBJ2-2, the V gene TRBV28; 9 bases align to TRBD2. The trim removed 10 bases at V and 5 bases at J, leaving 11 bases unmatched. This CDR3 comprises 15 residues. Germline-derived CDR1 and CDR2 are MDHEN and SYDVKM. The chain's CDR3 is CATQARGRDTGELFF. In DNA, the CDR3 is TGTGCCACCCAAGCACGCGGGAGGGATACCGGGGAGCTGTTTTTT.

The chain combines TRBV21-1 with TRBJ1-5. TRBV21-1 is an annotated pseudogene. The CDR3 is 13 residues long. CDR3 loop: CALQRNRYQPQHF. The CDR3, as DNA: TGTGCCCTTCAAAGGAACCGATATCAGCCCCAGCATTTT.

In its sample, this clone was seen once. The genes are TRBV6-1 and TRBJ2-7; D ambiguous. V was shortened by 5 bases and J by 5 bases, with 16 bases between the two germline ends. From germline, CDR1 is MNHNS and CDR2 SASEGT. There are 14 residues in the CDR3. CDR3 sequence reads: CASSYMAFGNEQYF. For the CDR3, the DNA is TGTGCCAGCAGTTATATGGCATTTGGAAACGAGCAGTACTTC.

This chain joins TRBV5-1 and TRBJ2-5; D not certain. The germline gives CDR1 SGHRS, CDR2 YFSETQ. The CDR3 extends over 14 amino acids. V gave up 3 bases and J gave up 4 bases, with 13 bases separating them. CDR3 coding DNA: TGCGCCAGCAGCTGGAGCAGCCCTGGAGAGACCCAGTACTTC. Protein product: CASSWSSPGETQYF.

V gene TRBV7-9 combines with J gene TRBJ2-1; TRBD2 is a possible D gene (5 bases). The V and J ends lost 11 bases and 3 bases respectively, with 14 bases between them. This CDR3 comprises 13 residues. CDR1 is SEHNR, CDR2 FQNEAQ, per germline (reference sequence). Here the CDR3 reads CASQPTSYNEQFF. The CDR3 DNA is TGTGCCTCGCAACCCACTAGCTACAATGAGCAGTTCTTC.

V and J are TRBV7-9 and TRBJ1-3, with D tentatively TRBD1 (5 bases). Germline assignment: CDR1 SEHNR and CDR2 FQNEAQ (reference sequence). The V gene lost 5 bases and the J gene lost 4 bases, with 12 bases spanning the gap. The CDR3 runs 14 residues. DNA of the CDR3: TGTGCCAGCAGCCATCAGGGTGAAGGAAACACCATATATTTT. Translated: CASSHQGEGNTIYF.